This TCR beta chain was captured in a study of T cells expressing NK-cell markers. Study context: The authors derived TCR beta repertoires from sorted CD3+CD56+NKG2C+, CD3+CD56+NKG2C- and CD3+CD56-NKG2C+ T cells.

As to this clonotype: Its antigen is not identified.

With UMIs, 5'RACE template switching was used to make TCR beta cDNA. TCRdb reprocessed the 5' RACE reads and keeps a single row for each CDR3 protein, giving no DNA. The sample totals about 260,000 distinct CDR3 sequences. Findings of the study overall: The leading position in the CD3+CD56-NKG2C+ fraction of four donors also went to these clonotypes. Of the CD8+ T cells in roughly 6 donors, about 1.0-7.0% belonged to dominant NKG2C+ clonotypes.

The CDR3 has 15 residues. Germline V gives CDR1 DFQATT, CDR2 SNEGSKA (reference sequence). The source material was blood T cells: a sorted CD56 or NKG2C T cell subset, CD4+ or CD8+ T cells, or bulk PBMC T cells (not recorded which). V and J are TRBV20-1 and TRBJ2-3; TCRdb designates TRBD1, a call that cannot be tested without DNA. This receptor was taken from a woman between 18 and 75 years old in good health. CDR3: CSARDAGERRDTQYF.